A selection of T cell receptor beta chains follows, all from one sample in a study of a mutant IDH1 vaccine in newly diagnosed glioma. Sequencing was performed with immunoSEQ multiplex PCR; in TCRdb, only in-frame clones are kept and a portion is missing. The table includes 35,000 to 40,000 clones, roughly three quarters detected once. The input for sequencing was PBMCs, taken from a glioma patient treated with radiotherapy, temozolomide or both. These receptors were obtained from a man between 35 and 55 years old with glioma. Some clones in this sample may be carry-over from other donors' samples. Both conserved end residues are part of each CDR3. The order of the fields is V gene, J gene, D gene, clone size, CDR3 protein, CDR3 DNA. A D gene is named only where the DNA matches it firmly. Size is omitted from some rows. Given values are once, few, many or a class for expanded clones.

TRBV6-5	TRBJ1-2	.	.	CASSYFGHSAYYGYTF	TGTGCCAGCAGTTACTTCGGACACTCCGCTTACTATGGCTACACCTTC
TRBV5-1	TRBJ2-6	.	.	CASSLEFAGSGANVLTF	TGCGCCAGCAGCTTGGAGTTCGCGGGTTCTGGGGCCAACGTCCTGACTTTC
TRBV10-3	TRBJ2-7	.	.	CAISEEGGLALEQYF	TGTGCCATCAGTGAGGAGGGGGGTTTAGCACTCGAGCAGTACTTC
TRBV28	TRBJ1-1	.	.	CASSKGRELYTEAFF	TGTGCCAGCAGTAAGGGCAGGGAGTTGTACACTGAAGCTTTCTTT
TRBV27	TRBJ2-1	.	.	CASSPGSPAEQFF	TGTGCCAGCAGTCCCGGGTCGCCCGCGGAGCAGTTCTTC
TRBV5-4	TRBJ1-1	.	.	CASSLSSVNTEAFF	TGTGCCAGCAGCTTATCATCGGTGAACACTGAAGCTTTCTTT
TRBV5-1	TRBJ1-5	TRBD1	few	CASSWGQPNQPQHF	TGCGCCAGCAGCTGGGGACAGCCGAATCAGCCCCAGCATTTT
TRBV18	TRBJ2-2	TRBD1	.	CASSPGTGGSGELFF	TGTGCCAGCTCACCAGGGACAGGGGGCTCCGGGGAGCTGTTTTTT
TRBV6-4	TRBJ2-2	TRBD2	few	CASSDGTSTGELFF	TGTGCCAGCAGTGACGGGACTAGCACCGGGGAGCTGTTTTTT
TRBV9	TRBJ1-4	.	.	CASSVGADNEKLFF	TGTGCCAGCAGCGTAGGGGCAGATAATGAAAAACTGTTTTTT
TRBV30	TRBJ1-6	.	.	CAWGSPRTSYNSPLHF	TGTGCCTGGGGATCGCCTCGGACCTCCTATAATTCACCCCTCCACTTT
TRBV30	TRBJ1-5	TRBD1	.	CAWSRDRAFDNQPQHF	TGTGCCTGGAGCCGGGACAGGGCTTTTGACAATCAGCCCCAGCATTTT
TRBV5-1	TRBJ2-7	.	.	CASSLVDMRQGNEQYF	TGCGCCAGCAGCTTGGTAGATATGCGGCAGGGTAACGAGCAGTACTTC
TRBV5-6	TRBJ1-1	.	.	CASSLAGTGSRKAFF	TGTGCCAGCAGCTTGGCCGGAACAGGAAGTCGCAAAGCTTTCTTT
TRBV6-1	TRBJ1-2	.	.	CASSYSPYYGYTF	TGTGCCAGCTCATACAGCCCCTACTATGGCTACACCTTC
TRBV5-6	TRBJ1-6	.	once	CASSYYWGGNSPLHF	TGTGCCAGCAGCTATTATTGGGGGGGTAATTCACCCCTCCACTTT
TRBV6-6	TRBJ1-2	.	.	CASSYGRNYGYTF	TGTGCCAGCAGTTACGGCAGAAACTATGGCTACACCTTC
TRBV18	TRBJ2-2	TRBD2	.	CASSPTQAGRYTGELFF	TGTGCCAGCTCACCGACGCAAGCGGGGCGATACACCGGGGAGCTGTTTTTT
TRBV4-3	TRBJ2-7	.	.	CASSPGLRYEQYF	TGCGCCAGCAGTCCGGGACTCCGTTACGAGCAGTACTTC
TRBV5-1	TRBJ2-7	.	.	CASSSQAGTYEQYF	TGCGCCAGCAGCTCCCAGGCAGGAACCTACGAGCAGTACTTC
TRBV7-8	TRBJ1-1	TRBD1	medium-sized	CASSLTGGRTRGAFF	TGTGCCAGCAGCCTAACAGGGGGCCGCACCCGAGGAGCTTTCTTT
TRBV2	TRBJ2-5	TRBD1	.	CASRKTGGVFGFQETQYF	TGTGCCAGCAGGAAGACAGGGGGTGTTTTTGGTTTCCAAGAGACCCAGTACTTC
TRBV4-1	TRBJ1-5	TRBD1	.	CASSQSGQGRQPQHF	TGCGCCAGCAGCCAATCCGGACAGGGACGTCAGCCCCAGCATTTT
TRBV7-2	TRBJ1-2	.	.	CASSLDRNGYTF	TGTGCCAGCAGCTTAGATAGAAATGGCTACACCTTC
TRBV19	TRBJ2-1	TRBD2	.	CASRTSGGDEQFF	TGTGCCAGCAGGACTAGCGGGGGCGATGAGCAGTTCTTC
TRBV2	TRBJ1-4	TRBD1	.	CASSRQGGTRNNEKLFF	TGTGCCAGCAGTCGACAGGGGGGGACGCGCAATAATGAAAAACTGTTTTTT
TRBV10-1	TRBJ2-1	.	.	CASSGYTRPPYNEQFF	TGCGCCAGCAGTGGGTATACTCGCCCCCCGTACAATGAGCAGTTCTTC
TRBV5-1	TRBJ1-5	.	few	CASSWTDRDQPQHF	TGCGCCAGCAGCTGGACAGACAGAGATCAGCCCCAGCATTTT
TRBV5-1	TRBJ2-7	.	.	CASSLTAFGGHEQYF	TGCGCCAGCAGCTTGACGGCCTTCGGGGGTCACGAGCAGTACTTC
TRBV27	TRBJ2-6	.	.	CASSLRSWANVLTF	TGTGCCAGCAGTTTAAGGTCTTGGGCCAACGTCCTGACTTTC
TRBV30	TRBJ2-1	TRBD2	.	CAWSSAGELYNEQFF	TGTGCCTGGAGTTCAGCGGGGGAGCTCTACAATGAGCAGTTCTTC
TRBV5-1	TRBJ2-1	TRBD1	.	CASSLVTGPNEQFF	TGCGCCAGCAGCCTGGTGACAGGGCCCAATGAGCAGTTCTTC
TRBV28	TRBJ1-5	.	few	CASSLSSQARGPQHF	TGTGCCAGCAGTTTATCATCCCAGGCTCGGGGGCCCCAGCATTTT
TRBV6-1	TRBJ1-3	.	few	CASSEQPSSGNTIYF	TGTGCCAGCAGTGAACAGCCGAGCTCTGGAAACACCATATATTTT
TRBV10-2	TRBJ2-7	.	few	CASSEYSSDEQYF	TGCGCCAGCAGTGAGTATAGTAGTGACGAGCAGTACTTC
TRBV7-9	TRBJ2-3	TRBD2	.	CASSGRLAGDTQYF	TGTGCCAGCAGCGGCCGACTAGCGGGAGATACGCAGTATTTT
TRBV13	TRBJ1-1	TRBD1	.	CASSLEGQGGTEAFF	TGTGCCAGCAGCTTAGAAGGTCAGGGGGGCACTGAAGCTTTCTTT
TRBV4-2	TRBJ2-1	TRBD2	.	CASSHLGGGRDNEQFF	TGTGCCAGCAGCCATCTGGGCGGGGGGCGTGACAATGAGCAGTTCTTC
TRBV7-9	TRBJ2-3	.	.	CASSPVKNIGTDTQYF	TGTGCCAGCAGCCCAGTCAAGAATATCGGCACAGATACGCAGTATTTT
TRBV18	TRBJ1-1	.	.	CASSEGTTEAFF	TGTGCCAGCTCGGAGGGGACGACTGAAGCTTTCTTT